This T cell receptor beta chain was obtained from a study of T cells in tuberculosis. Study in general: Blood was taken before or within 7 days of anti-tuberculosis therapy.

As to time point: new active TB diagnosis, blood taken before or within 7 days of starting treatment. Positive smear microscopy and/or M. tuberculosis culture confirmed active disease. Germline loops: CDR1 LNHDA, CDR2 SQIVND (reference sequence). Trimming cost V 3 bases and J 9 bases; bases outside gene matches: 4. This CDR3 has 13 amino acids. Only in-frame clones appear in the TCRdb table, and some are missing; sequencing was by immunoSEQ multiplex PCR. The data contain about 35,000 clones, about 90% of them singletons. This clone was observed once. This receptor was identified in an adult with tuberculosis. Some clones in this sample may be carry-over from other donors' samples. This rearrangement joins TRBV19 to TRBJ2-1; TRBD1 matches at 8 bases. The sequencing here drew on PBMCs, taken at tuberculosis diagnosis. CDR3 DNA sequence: TGTGCCAGTAGTATGTACAGGGGGTCTGAGCAGTTCTTC. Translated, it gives CASSMYRGSEQFF.